These 20 T cell receptor beta chains share one sample of origin, sequenced in a study of shared clonotypes between healthy human individuals. The method was immunoSEQ multiplex PCR; TCRdb's version includes in-frame clones alone and lacks a portion of them. The sample yields over 2 million clones, over 85% seen once. Sequencing was carried out using naive CD4+ T cells sorted from blood. Subset of the sample: CD45RA+ positively selected. The receptors originated from a young man in good health.

This chain joins TRBV5-1 and TRBJ2-5; D perhaps matches TRBD2 (6 bases). Germline V CDR1 and CDR2: SGHRS, YFSETQ. This CDR3 has 13 residues. The V end was cut by 4 bases, the J end by 3 bases, with 10 bases between. The chain's CDR3 is CASSNRLEETQYF. CDR3 coding DNA: TGCGCCAGCAGCAACAGACTAGAAGAGACCCAGTACTTC.

The chain couples TRBV7-2 to TRBJ2-5; D not resolved. Germline CDR1 reads SGHTA; CDR2 reads FQGNSA. V gave up 1 base and J gave up 3 bases, with 18 bases separating them. This CDR3 has 17 residues. CDR3 protein: CASSLVSTRTTKETQYF. DNA for the CDR3: TGTGCCAGCAGCTTAGTCTCCACCAGGACGACGAAAGAGACCCAGTACTTC.

The chain joins TRBV9 to TRBJ2-1, with 13 bases identical to TRBD2. Unmatched junction bases numbered 2, after V lost 4 bases and J lost 4 bases. Germline CDR1 SGDLS, CDR2 YYNGEE. The CDR3 has 15 amino acids. Here the CDR3 DNA reads TGTGCCAGCAGCTGGACTAGCGGGGGTTACAATGAGCAGTTCTTC. Translating gives CASSWTSGGYNEQFF.

The gene calls are TRBV11-1 and TRBJ1-1; TRBD1 might be the D (6 bases). This CDR3 has 15 amino acids. Trimming left V 7 bases short and J 2 bases short, with 17 bases between. Germline values: CDR1 SGHAT, CDR2 FQDESV (reference sequence). Here the CDR3 DNA reads TGTGCCAGCACCAGTTTTACAGGGATAAACACTGAAGCTTTCTTT. This codes for CASTSFTGINTEAFF.

The genes are TRBV28 and TRBJ2-7; 8 nucleotides agree with TRBD1. With V trimmed by 5 bases and J by 3 bases, 9 bases remained unmatched. CDR3 length equals 15 residues. Germline-derived CDR1 and CDR2 are MDHEN and SYDVKM. The CDR3 coding sequence is TGTGCCAGCAGTGCTGGACAGGGTCAGTACTACGAGCAGTACTTC. Amino acids: CASSAGQGQYYEQYF.

The rearrangement uses TRBV4-1 and TRBJ1-5; D is unclear. This CDR3 contains 14 residues. V lost 2 bases to trimming and J lost 3 bases, with 8 bases between them. The germline gives CDR1 MGHRA, CDR2 YSYEKL. The CDR3 bases are TGCGCCAGCAGCCAAATGGCCAACAATCAGCCCCAGCATTTT. Its translation: CASSQMANNQPQHF.

The genes are TRBV5-1 and TRBJ1-1; TRBD1 agrees at 7 bases. The CDR3 runs 13 residues. Per germline, CDR1 SGHRS and CDR2 YFSETQ. After removal of 5 bases from V and 1 base from J, the junction contained 2 bases not matched to a gene. CDR3 DNA: TGCGCCAGCAGGACAGGGCGGAACACTGAAGCTTTCTTT. Its translation: CASRTGRNTEAFF.

V and J are TRBV13 and TRBJ1-1; no definite D call. Per germline, CDR1 PRHDT and CDR2 FYEKMQ (reference sequence). The CDR3 is 14 residues long. Trimming cost V 3 bases and J 3 bases, with 11 bases left between them. The CDR3 loop is CASSFSRRYTEAFF. CDR3 in DNA: TGTGCCAGCAGCTTTTCTCGCAGGTACACTGAAGCTTTCTTT.

The chain carries TRBV7-3 and TRBJ2-3; TRBD2 matches 9 bases. The CDR3 is 15 residues long. CDR1 is SGHTA, CDR2 FQGTGA, per germline. Trimming cost V 2 bases and J 5 bases; bases outside gene matches: 5. This CDR3 reads CASSLRASGVDTQYF. The CDR3 DNA sequence: TGTGCCAGCAGCTTACGGGCTAGCGGGGTAGATACGCAGTATTTT.

This chain links TRBV2 with TRBJ2-1, with 11 nucleotides matching TRBD2. The CDR3 is 14 amino acids. Trimming removed 7 bases from V and 8 bases from J; junction bases left unmatched: 7. Germline assignment: CDR1 SNHLY and CDR2 FYNNEI. CDR3 bases: TGTGCCAGCACACTAGCGGGAGTGTTCGATGAGCAGTTCTTC. It codes for CASTLAGVFDEQFF.

The table lists this clone with a count of one. V and J are TRBV27 and TRBJ2-3; 10 nucleotides agree with TRBD1. Looked up from germline, CDR1 is MNHEY and CDR2 is SMNVEV (reference sequence). V dropped 5 bases and J dropped 4; count of bases not matched to a gene: 9. The CDR3 runs to 16 residues. Here the CDR3 reads CASSPRDRGSSDTQYF. CDR3 sequence (DNA): TGTGCCAGCAGTCCTCGGGACAGGGGATCTTCAGATACGCAGTATTTT.

The rearrangement joins TRBV13 to TRBJ2-7, with 10 positions matching TRBD1. Germline V gene lookup returns CDR1 PRHDT and CDR2 FYEKMQ (reference sequence). V lost 5 bases to trimming and J lost 3 bases; unmatched junction nucleotides: 10. The CDR3 spans 16 residues. The CDR3, as DNA: TGTGCCAGCAGCCCTCCCGGGGACAGGGGACACTACGAGCAGTACTTC. Its translation: CASSPPGDRGHYEQYF. The full variable domain, completed using reference TRBV13 and TRBJ2-7, is AAGVIQSPRHLIKEKRETATLKCYPIPRHDTVYWYQQGPGQDPQFLISFYEKMQSDKGSIPDRFSAQQFSDYHSELNMSSLELGDSALYFCASSPPGDRGHYEQYFGPGTRLTVT.

CDR3 protein: CASSLSGGHNSPLHF. The CDR3 bases are TGTGCCAGCAGTTTATCGGGCGGCCATAATTCACCCCTCCACTTT. This chain connects TRBV28 to TRBJ1-6; no clear D. V was trimmed by 1 base and J by 5 bases, leaving 9 bases between them. The CDR3 is 15 amino acids. Per germline, CDR1 MDHEN and CDR2 SYDVKM.

This sequence joins TRBV6-4 and TRBJ2-3; 11 bases align to TRBD2. The germline gives CDR1 MRHNA, CDR2 SNTAGT. After removal of 6 bases from V and 2 bases from J, the junction contained 4 bases not matched to a gene. This CDR3 comprises 15 residues. The CDR3 bases are TGTGCCAGCAGCGCTAGCGGGGGGACCACAGATACGCAGTATTTT. The encoded protein is CASSASGGTTDTQYF.

As concerns this clone: Distinct nucleotide sequences in the sample also encode this CDR3. The rearrangement joins TRBV19 to TRBJ1-1; D unresolved. V lost 4 bases and J 2 bases, leaving 8 bases between the germline ends. This CDR3 is 13 amino acids long. Germline lookup yields CDR1 LNHDA and CDR2 SQIVND (reference sequence). CDR3 nucleotides: TGTGCCAGTAGTACGACTCCCAACACTGAAGCTTTCTTT. The encoded protein is CASSTTPNTEAFF.

The rearrangement links TRBV5-1 to TRBJ2-7; D is possibly TRBD1 (7 bases). There are 13 residues in the CDR3. The V gene lost 4 bases and the J gene lost 9 bases, with 17 bases spanning the gap. CDR1 is SGHRS and CDR2 is YFSETQ in the germline V gene. The CDR3 bases are TGCGCCAGCAGCCAGGGGGGAGGCCAGAGGCAGTACTTC. Its translation: CASSQGGGQRQYF.

V is TRBV28 and J is TRBJ2-7, with D tentatively TRBD1 or TRBD2 (6 bases each). The CDR3 is 15 residues long. V was cut by 3 bases and J by 8 bases, with 20 bases left in between. Germline values: CDR1 MDHEN, CDR2 SYDVKM. The CDR3 nucleotides are TGTGCCAGCAGTTTGGCGGGACACCCCCCCGCGAAGCAGTACTTC. The encoded protein is CASSLAGHPPAKQYF.

This chain joins TRBV29-1 and TRBJ2-7; 11 bases are a match to TRBD2. Trimming took 6 bases from V and 5 from J; bases not matched to a gene: 3. Germline CDR1 SQVTM, CDR2 ANQGSEA. The CDR3 length is 12 residues. CDR3 residues: CSVGLAGNEQYF. Written as DNA, the CDR3 is TGCAGCGTCGGACTAGCGGGTAACGAGCAGTACTTC.

Notes on this clone: Other nucleotide sequences in the sample specify the same CDR3. The gene calls are TRBV5-1 and TRBJ2-7; D not resolved. Trimming pared 2 bases from V and 2 bases from J, leaving 8 bases between. The CDR3 loop spans 13 amino acids. From germline, CDR1 is SGHRS and CDR2 YFSETQ. For the CDR3, the DNA is TGCGCCAGCAGCTTACGCACTGCCTACGAGCAGTACTTC. Its translation is CASSLRTAYEQYF.

The rearrangement joins TRBV10-3 to TRBJ2-3; 9 nucleotides line up with TRBD2. Germline V gene sequence: CDR1 ENHRY, CDR2 SYGVKD. The CDR3 sequence is 13 residues long. Trimming cost V 10 bases and J 6 bases; bases outside gene matches: 8. The CDR3 DNA reads TGTGCCACCTTAGCGGGAGTGACTGATACGCAGTATTTT. The encoded protein is CATLAGVTDTQYF.